This T cell receptor beta chain was obtained from a study of shared clonotypes between healthy human individuals. About the study: Each donor had three CD4 naive, three CD4 memory, two CD8 naive and one CD8 memory plate.

The donors, healthy adults who were HIV-negative, had experienced no recent acute infections or vaccinations. Trimming left V 6 bases short and J 4 bases short, with 20 bases between. Germline values: CDR1 MNHEY, CDR2 SMNVEV (reference sequence). This CDR3 is built from 16 residues. The assay used deep level. Profiling relied on immunoSEQ multiplex PCR, and the TCRdb table lists in-frame clones only, not all of them. The repertoire holds around 980,000 clones, with more than 75% as singletons. The sequencing sample was made of memory CD4+ T cells from PBMCs. Subset in this sample: CD45RA-negative fraction. The gene calls are TRBV27 and TRBJ2-3, with a weak D call TRBD1 (5 bases). This clonotype was obtained from a young man in good health. Some clones in this sample may be carry-over from other donors' samples. DNA of the CDR3: TGTGCCAGCAGGCCGAGGCCAGGGATTGGGGCAGATACGCAGTATTTT. Its protein is CASRPRPGIGADTQYF.